The 5 T cell receptor beta chains below come from one sample, sequenced in a study of siplizumab effects on memory and regulatory T cells. Profiling relied on immunoSEQ multiplex PCR, and the TCRdb table lists in-frame clones only, not all of them. The sample lists some 80,000 clones; more than 85% were seen once. Sequencing input: CD8+ T cells sorted from blood. These receptors originate from a human donor in good health.

This clone appeared a single time. CDR3 in DNA: TGTGCCAGTAGTATAGGGGTCACAGGGGCAGATACGCAGTATTTT. This encodes CASSIGVTGADTQYF. The V gene is TRBV19, the J gene TRBJ2-3, with 7 nucleotides matching TRBD1. Germline CDR1 reads LNHDA; CDR2 reads SQIVND (reference sequence). This CDR3 is 15 amino acids long. The junction had 5 bases not matched to a gene; V was cut back by 1 base and J by 4 bases.

This rearrangement joins TRBV5-1 to TRBJ2-3; 13 bases fit TRBD2. This CDR3 region has 17 residues. The ends lost 3 bases at V and 3 bases at J; junction bases unmatched: 7. Germline values: CDR1 SGHRS, CDR2 YFSETQ. CDR3 loop: CASSSSTSGRGTDTQYF. The CDR3 DNA reads as TGCGCCAGCAGCTCCTCCACTAGCGGGAGGGGGACAGATACGCAGTATTTT. Variable domain in full (rest from reference TRBV5-1 and TRBJ2-3): KAGVTQTPRYLIKTRGQQVTLSCSPISGHRSVSWYQQTPGQGLQFLFEYFSETQRNKGNFPGRFSGRQFSNSRSEMNVSTLELGDSALYLCASSSSTSGRGTDTQYFGPGTRLTVL.

The V gene is TRBV9, the J gene TRBJ2-7; the match to TRBD1 covers 12 bases. The CDR3 is made up of 15 amino acids. Germline lookup yields CDR1 SGDLS and CDR2 YYNGEE. V shed 2 bases, J shed 3 bases, and the junction held 3 bases outside the gene matches. The CDR3 coding sequence is TGTGCCAGCAGCGTGAGGGACAGGGGGCTCTACGAGCAGTACTTC. Its translation is CASSVRDRGLYEQYF.

The chain couples TRBV13 to TRBJ2-3, with no clear D. The germline V and J ends were trimmed by 5 bases and 4 bases, with 7 bases remaining between them. In germline, CDR1 is PRHDT, CDR2 FYEKMQ (reference sequence). CDR3 length: 12 amino acids. The CDR3 protein is CASSDPPDTQYF. The CDR3 DNA reads TGTGCCAGCAGCGACCCTCCAGATACGCAGTATTTT.

The chain couples TRBV11-3 to TRBJ1-1; no clear D gene. Trimming took off 2 bases at V and 2 bases at J, with 6 bases between the two ends. Germline CDR1 reads SGHNT; CDR2 reads YENEEA. CDR3 length equals 13 residues. CDR3 nucleotide sequence: TGTGCCAGCAGCTTAAGCAGCAACACTGAAGCTTTCTTT. Residues: CASSLSSNTEAFF.